This record covers a single T cell receptor (beta chain). The primer mix had 60 Vbeta and 13 Jbeta primers. TCRdb's copy holds only in-frame clones and misses some; the assay was immunoSEQ multiplex PCR. The sample shows under 200,000 clones, 70% to 90% of them seen only once. These data come from a study of cytomegalovirus exposure and HLA in healthy donors. Trimming stripped 8 bases from V and 3 bases from J, with 17 bases between. The germline gives CDR1 LNHDA, CDR2 SQIVND (reference sequence). CDR3 length: 14 amino acids. The sequenced material came from PBMCs. This rearrangement joins TRBV19 to TRBJ2-7, with D hard to call. The source of this sequence is a woman in her 50s in good health and CMV-seronegative. Written as DNA, the CDR3 is TGTGCCAGTGCCCCCCATACAGTATTCTACGAGCAGTACTTC. As protein: CASAPHTVFYEQYF. The full variable domain, with the rest looked up from reference TRBV19 and TRBJ2-7, is DGGITQSPKYLFRKEGQNVTLSCEQNLNHDAMYWYRQDPGQGLRLIYYSQIVNDFQKGDIAEGYSVSREKKESFPLTVTSAQKNPTAFYLCASAPHTVFYEQYFGPGTRLTVT.